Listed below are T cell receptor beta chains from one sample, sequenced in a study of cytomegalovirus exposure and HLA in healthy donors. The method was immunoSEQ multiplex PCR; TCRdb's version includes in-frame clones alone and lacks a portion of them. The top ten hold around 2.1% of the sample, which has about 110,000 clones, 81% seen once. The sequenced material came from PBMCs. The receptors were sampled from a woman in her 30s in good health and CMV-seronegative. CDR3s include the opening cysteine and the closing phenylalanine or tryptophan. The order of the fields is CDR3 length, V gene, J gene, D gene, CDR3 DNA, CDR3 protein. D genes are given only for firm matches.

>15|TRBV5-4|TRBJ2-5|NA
TGTGCCAGCAGGGCAGGGGACGACTTCCAAGAGACCCAGTACTTC
CASRAGDDFQETQYF
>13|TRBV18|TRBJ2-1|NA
TGTGCCAGCTCACCTCCTAACCAGGTTGAGCAGTTCTTC
CASSPPNQVEQFF
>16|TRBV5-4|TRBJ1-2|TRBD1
TGTGCCAGCAGCTTGGGGCCGGGACAGGAGAACTATGGCTACACCTTC
CASSLGPGQENYGYTF
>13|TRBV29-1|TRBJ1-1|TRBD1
TGCAGCGTTGAGGTTTCAGGGGGTGGCAGAGCTTTCTTT
CSVEVSGGGRAFF
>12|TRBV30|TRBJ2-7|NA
TGTGCCTGGAGTGAGAGCTCCTACGAGCAGTACTTC
CAWSESSYEQYF
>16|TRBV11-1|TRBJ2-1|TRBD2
TGTGCCAGCAGCCTTCTAGCGGGAGGGCTCAGTCCTGAGCAGTTCTTC
CASSLLAGGLSPEQFF
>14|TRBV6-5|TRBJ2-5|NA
TGTGCCAGCAGTTTCAGGGTTTTCGGCGAGACCCAGTACTTC
CASSFRVFGETQYF
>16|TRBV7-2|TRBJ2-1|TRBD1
TGTGCCAGCAGCTTAGTTGGGGACAGATTTTACAATGAGCAGTTCTTC
CASSLVGDRFYNEQFF
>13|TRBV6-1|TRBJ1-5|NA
TGTGCCAGCAGTTCCCCCGCAGGGGAATTCCAGCATTTT
CASSSPAGEFQHF
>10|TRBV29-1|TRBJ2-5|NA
TGCAGCGTGGGCGGAGGGACCCAGTACTTC
CSVGGGTQYF
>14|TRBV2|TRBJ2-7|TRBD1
TGTGCCAGCATTCCGGACAGGACATTCTACGAGCAGTACTTC
CASIPDRTFYEQYF
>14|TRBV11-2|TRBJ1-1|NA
TGTGCCAGCAGCTTTGAAGGGGGGGCGGCTGAAGCTTTCTTT
CASSFEGGAAEAFF
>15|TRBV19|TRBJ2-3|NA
TGTGCCAGTAGGGTTGAAGGGGGTGGCACAGATACGCAGTATTTT
CASRVEGGGTDTQYF
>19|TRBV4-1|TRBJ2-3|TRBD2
TGCGCCAGCAGCCAAGATCCCCCGGGACTAGCGGGATACCAAGATACGCAGTATTTT
CASSQDPPGLAGYQDTQYF
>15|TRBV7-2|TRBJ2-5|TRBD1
TGTGCCAGCAGCTCGGACAGGGTGGCACAAGAGACCCAGTACTTC
CASSSDRVAQETQYF
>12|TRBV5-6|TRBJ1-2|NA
TGTGCCAGCAGCTTGATGGGGATCGGGGACACCTTC
CASSLMGIGDTF
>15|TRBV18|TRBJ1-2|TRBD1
TGTGCCAGCTCACCAGGGACAGGGACTAACTATGGCTACACCTTC
CASSPGTGTNYGYTF
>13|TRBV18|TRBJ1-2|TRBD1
TGTGCCAGCTCACCTCTAGGGGGCGATGGCTACACCTTC
CASSPLGGDGYTF
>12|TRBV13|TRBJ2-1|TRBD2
TGTGCCAGCACCGAGAGGGGAGGGGAGCAGTTCTTC
CASTERGGEQFF
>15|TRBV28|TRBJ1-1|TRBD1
TGTGCCAGCAGTTTCCCCCAGACAGGGGGCACTGAAGCTTTCTTT
CASSFPQTGGTEAFF
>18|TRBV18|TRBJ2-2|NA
TGTGCCAGCTCATCCCTCCCTGCCGGGACATTGAACACCGGGGAGCTGTTTTTT
CASSSLPAGTLNTGELFF
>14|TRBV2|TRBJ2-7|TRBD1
TGTGCCAGCAGTCTAATGGGACAGGGGGACGAGCAGTACTTC
CASSLMGQGDEQYF
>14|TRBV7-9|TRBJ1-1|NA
TGTGCCAGCAGCACGGACAGTGGGAACACTGAAGCTTTCTTT
CASSTDSGNTEAFF
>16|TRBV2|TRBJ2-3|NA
TGTGCCAGCAGTGGGAGGCCGGGGGGACACACAGATACGCAGTATTTT
CASSGRPGGHTDTQYF